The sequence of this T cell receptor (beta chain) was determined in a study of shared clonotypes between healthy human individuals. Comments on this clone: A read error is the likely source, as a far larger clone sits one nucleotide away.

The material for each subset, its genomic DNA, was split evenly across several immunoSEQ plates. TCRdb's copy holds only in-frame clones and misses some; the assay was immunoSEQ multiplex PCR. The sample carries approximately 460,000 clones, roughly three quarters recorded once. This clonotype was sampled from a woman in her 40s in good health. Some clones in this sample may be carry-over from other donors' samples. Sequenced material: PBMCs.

The CDR3 DNA sequence: TGTGTCAGCAGCGCCGGGACAGGGAGATTATTTCACTACACCTTC. Translating gives CVSSAGTGRLFHYTF. The chain links TRBV28 to TRBJ1-2; 9 nucleotides match TRBD1. This CDR3 contains 15 residues. The V gene's germline CDR1 is MDHEN and CDR2 SYDVKM.